The text below deals with one T cell receptor (beta chain). Its antigen remains unidentified. The germline V and J ends were trimmed by 3 bases and 2 bases, with 13 bases remaining between them. The CDR3 contains 15 residues. The germline V gene encodes CDR1 ENHRY and CDR2 SYGVKD. The sample belongs to a study of vaccination and CD4 T cells after COVID-19. The Oncomine TCR Beta short-read assay was applied to DNA of cultured CD4+ T cells. A single record per CDR3 protein comes from TCRdb applying MiXCR to the PCR reads. The sample shows 10,000 to 15,000 distinct CDR3 sequences, around 50% of them seen only once. The treatment: approximately 9-day PBMC culture with coronavirus spike peptide pools or control peptides (ViraFEST assay).

This sequence was found in a human donor who had recovered from COVID-19. The rearrangement uses TRBV10-3 and TRBJ1-2; D unclear. Input material: CD4+ T cells from blood, cultured in vitro. CDR3 in amino acids: CAISDLGQINYGYTF. CDR3 coding DNA: TGTGCCATCAGTGATTTAGGGCAGATCAACTATGGCTACACCTTC.